This T cell receptor beta chain was profiled in a study of blood T cell repertoires in COVID-19. Study in general: Sites in the United States, Italy and Spain provided acute and convalescent COVID-19 samples.

Trimming pared 6 bases from V and 1 base from J, leaving 9 bases between. This CDR3 comprises 13 residues. The germline V gene encodes CDR1 SGHAT and CDR2 FQNNGV. Measured with immunoSEQ multiplex PCR; TCRdb has only the in-frame clones, and not every one. The sample lists roughly 250,000 clones, roughly 82% occurring once. The sample comprised peripheral blood. The V and J genes are TRBV11-2 and TRBJ1-1; the D gene is possibly TRBD1 (6 bases). The clonotype comes from a woman of 80 years or more with active or convalescent COVID-19. CDR3 sequence (DNA): TGTGCCAGCAGTGTAGGGGGGAACACTGAAGCTTTCTTT. Protein: CASSVGGNTEAFF.